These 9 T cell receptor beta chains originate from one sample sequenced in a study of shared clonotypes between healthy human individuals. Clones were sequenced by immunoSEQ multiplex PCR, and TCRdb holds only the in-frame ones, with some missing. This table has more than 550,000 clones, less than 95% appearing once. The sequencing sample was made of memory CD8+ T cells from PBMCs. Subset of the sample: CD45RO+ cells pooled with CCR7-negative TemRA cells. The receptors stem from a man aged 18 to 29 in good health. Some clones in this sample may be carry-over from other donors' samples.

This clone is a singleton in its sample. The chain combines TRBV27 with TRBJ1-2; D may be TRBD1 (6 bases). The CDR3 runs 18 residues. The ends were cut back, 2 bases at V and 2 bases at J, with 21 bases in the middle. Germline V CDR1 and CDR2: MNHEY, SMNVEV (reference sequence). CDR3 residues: CASSLGAGAGAFNYGYTF. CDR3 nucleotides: TGTGCCAGCAGTTTAGGAGCTGGGGCAGGGGCATTCAACTATGGCTACACCTTC.

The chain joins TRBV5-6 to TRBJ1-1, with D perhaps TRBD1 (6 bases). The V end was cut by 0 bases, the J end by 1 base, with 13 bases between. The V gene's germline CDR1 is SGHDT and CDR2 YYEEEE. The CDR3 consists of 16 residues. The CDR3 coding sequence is TGTGCCAGCAGCTTGGGGGGGCCGGGCGGGAACACTGAAGCTTTCTTT. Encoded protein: CASSLGGPGGNTEAFF.

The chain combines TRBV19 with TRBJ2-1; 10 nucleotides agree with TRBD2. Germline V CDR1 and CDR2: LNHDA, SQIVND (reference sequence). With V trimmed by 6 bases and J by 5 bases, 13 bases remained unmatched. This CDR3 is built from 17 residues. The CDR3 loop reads CASSPRGGLALDNEQFF. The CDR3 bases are TGTGCCAGTAGCCCAAGGGGGGGACTAGCGCTTGACAATGAGCAGTTCTTC.

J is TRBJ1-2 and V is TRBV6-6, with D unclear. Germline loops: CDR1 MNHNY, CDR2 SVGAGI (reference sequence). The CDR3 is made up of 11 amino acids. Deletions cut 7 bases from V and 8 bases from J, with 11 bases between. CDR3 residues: CASTETGGYTF. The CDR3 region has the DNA TGTGCCAGCACCGAAACGGGGGGCTACACCTTC.

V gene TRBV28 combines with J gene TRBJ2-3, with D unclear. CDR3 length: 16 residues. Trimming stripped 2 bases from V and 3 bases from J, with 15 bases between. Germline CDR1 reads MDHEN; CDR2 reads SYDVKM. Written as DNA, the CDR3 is TGTGCCAGCAGTTTAACAGAAACCGATGCAACAGATACGCAGTATTTT. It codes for CASSLTETDATDTQYF.

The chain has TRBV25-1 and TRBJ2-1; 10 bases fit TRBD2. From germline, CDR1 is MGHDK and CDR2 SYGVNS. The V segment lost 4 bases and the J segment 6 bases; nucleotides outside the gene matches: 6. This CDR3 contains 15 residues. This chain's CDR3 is CASSGVRTSGNEQFF. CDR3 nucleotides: TGTGCCAGCAGTGGGGTCAGGACTAGCGGCAATGAGCAGTTCTTC.

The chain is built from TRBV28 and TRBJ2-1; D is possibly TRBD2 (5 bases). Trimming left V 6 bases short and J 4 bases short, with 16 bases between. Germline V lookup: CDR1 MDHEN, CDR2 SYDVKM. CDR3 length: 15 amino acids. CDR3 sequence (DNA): TGTGCCAGCAGCGCCGAACTAGAGACTTACAATGAGCAGTTCTTC. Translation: CASSAELETYNEQFF.

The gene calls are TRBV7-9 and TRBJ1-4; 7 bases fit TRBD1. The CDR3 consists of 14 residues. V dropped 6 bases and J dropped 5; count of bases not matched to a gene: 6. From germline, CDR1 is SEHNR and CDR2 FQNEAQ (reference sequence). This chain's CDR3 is CASRLDRRNEKLFF. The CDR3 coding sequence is TGTGCCAGCAGACTGGACAGGCGGAATGAAAAACTGTTTTTT.

This chain's CDR3 is CASSFGVSGGYTF. CDR3 DNA: TGTGCCAGCAGCTTCGGGGTCTCTGGTGGCTACACCTTC. This chain connects TRBV11-2 to TRBJ1-2, with unresolved D. Germline V gene lookup returns CDR1 SGHAT and CDR2 FQNNGV. The CDR3 sequence is 13 residues long. V gave up 3 bases and J gave up 7 bases, with 12 bases separating them.